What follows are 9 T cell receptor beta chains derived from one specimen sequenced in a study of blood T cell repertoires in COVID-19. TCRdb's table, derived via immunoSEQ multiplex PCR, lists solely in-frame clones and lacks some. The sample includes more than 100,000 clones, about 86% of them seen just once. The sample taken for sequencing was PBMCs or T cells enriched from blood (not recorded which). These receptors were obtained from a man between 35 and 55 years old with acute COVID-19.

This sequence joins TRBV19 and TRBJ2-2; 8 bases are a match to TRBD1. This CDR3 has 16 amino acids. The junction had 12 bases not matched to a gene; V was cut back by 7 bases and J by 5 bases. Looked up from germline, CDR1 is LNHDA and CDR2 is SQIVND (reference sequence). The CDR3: CASIPGQGAWTGELFF. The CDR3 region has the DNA TGTGCCAGTATACCTGGTCAGGGGGCATGGACCGGGGAGCTGTTTTTT.

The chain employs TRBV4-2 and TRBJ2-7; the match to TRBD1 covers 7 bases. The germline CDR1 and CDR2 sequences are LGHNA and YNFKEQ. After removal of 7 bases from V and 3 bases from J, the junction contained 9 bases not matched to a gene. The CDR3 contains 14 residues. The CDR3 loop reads CASTPGTAIYEQYF. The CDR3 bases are TGTGCCAGCACCCCCGGGACAGCTATCTACGAGCAGTACTTC.

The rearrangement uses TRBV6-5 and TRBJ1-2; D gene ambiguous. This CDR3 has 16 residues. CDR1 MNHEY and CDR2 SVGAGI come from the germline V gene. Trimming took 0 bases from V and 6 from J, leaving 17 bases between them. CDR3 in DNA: TGTGCCAGCAGTTACTCTAGCAACCCGGGGAGGAATGGCTACACCTTC. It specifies CASSYSSNPGRNGYTF.

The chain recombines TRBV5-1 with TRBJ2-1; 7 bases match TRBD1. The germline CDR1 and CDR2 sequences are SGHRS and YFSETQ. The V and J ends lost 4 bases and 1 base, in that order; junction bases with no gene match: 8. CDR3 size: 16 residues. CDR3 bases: TGCGCCAGCAGCCCCGCCGGGACAGAATCCTACAATGAGCAGTTCTTC. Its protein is CASSPAGTESYNEQFF.

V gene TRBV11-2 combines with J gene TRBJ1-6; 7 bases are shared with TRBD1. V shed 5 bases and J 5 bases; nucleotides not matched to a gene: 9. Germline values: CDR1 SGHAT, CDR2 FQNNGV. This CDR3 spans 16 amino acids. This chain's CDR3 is CASSGQDSVDNSPLHF. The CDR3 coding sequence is TGTGCCAGCAGCGGACAGGATTCAGTCGATAATTCACCCCTCCACTTT.

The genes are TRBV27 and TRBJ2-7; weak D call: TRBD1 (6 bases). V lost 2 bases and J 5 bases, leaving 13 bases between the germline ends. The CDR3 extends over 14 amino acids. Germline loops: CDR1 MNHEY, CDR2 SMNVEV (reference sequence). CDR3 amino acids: CASSLRQESDEQYF. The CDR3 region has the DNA TGTGCCAGCAGTTTACGACAGGAGAGTGACGAGCAGTACTTC.

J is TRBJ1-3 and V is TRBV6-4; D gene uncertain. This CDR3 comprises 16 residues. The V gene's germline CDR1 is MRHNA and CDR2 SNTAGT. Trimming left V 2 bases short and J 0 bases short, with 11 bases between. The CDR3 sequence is CASSDPPGSSGNTIYF. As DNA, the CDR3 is TGTGCCAGCAGTGACCCTCCAGGATCCTCTGGAAACACCATATATTTT.

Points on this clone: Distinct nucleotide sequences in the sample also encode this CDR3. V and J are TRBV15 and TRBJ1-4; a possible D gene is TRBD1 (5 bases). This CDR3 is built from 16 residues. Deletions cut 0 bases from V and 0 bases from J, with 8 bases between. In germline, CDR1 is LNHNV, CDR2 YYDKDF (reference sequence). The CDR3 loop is CATSRDPTATNEKLFF. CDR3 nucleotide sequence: TGTGCCACCAGCAGAGATCCGACAGCAACTAATGAAAAACTGTTTTTT.

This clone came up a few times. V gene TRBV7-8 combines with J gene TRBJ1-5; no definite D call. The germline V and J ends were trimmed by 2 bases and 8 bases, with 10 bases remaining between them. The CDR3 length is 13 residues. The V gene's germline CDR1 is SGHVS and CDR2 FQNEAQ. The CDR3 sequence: CASSLTGKEPQHF. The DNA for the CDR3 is TGTGCCAGCAGCTTAACGGGGAAGGAGCCCCAGCATTTT.